A selection of T cell receptor beta chains follows, all from one sample in a study of blood T cell repertoires in COVID-19. Here immunoSEQ multiplex PCR was the method, and the copy in TCRdb shows in-frame clones only, minus some. The sample carries 200,000 to 250,000 clones, 80% recorded once. The sequencing input was peripheral blood. The receptors originated from a woman in her 70s with acute or convalescent COVID-19. Each CDR3 is given with its conserved first and last residue. The D gene is left open where the match is weak. Some rows mark clone size as missing; the rest say once, few, many or name a class of expanded clone.

j_call d_call v_call clone_size cdr3_aa cdr3_nt
TRBJ1-5 NA TRBV10-3 NA CAISFARVSSNQPQHF TGTGCCATCAGTTTCGCCCGGGTCTCTAGCAATCAGCCCCAGCATTTT
TRBJ2-7 NA TRBV7-9 NA CASSPGRVSYEQYF TGTGCCAGCAGTCCCGGGCGGGTCTCCTACGAGCAGTACTTC
TRBJ1-5 TRBD1 TRBV6-1 NA CASSGTDRPYSNQPQHF TGTGCCAGCAGTGGGACGGACAGGCCGTATAGCAATCAGCCCCAGCATTTT
TRBJ2-7 NA TRBV27 NA CASSLNPPTSLLTSAYEQYF TGTGCCAGCAGTTTAAATCCCCCCACTAGTCTACTCACTTCAGCCTACGAGCAGTACTTC
TRBJ2-5 TRBD1 TRBV2 NA CASTLRGTAAQETQYF TGTGCCAGCACACTAAGGGGGACAGCCGCCCAAGAGACCCAGTACTTC
TRBJ2-6 TRBD1 TRBV3-1/TRBV3-2 NA CASSHIGTGGGGANVLTF TGTGCCAGCAGCCACATCGGGACAGGGGGCGGTGGGGCCAACGTCCTGACTTTC
TRBJ1-2 NA TRBV5-1 few CASSLETASNYGYTF TGCGCCAGCAGCTTGGAAACAGCCTCTAACTATGGCTACACCTTC
TRBJ1-2 TRBD1 TRBV28 NA CAISYGTGTANTF TGTGCCATCTCTTATGGGACAGGGACGGCAAACACCTTC
TRBJ1-5 NA TRBV19 once CASSIDGVQPQHF TGTGCCAGTAGTATAGACGGGGTTCAGCCCCAGCATTTT
TRBJ1-5 NA TRBV9 NA CASSVGQDSNQPQHF TGTGCCAGCAGCGTAGGACAGGATAGCAATCAGCCCCAGCATTTT
TRBJ2-2 TRBD2 TRBV5-1 NA CASSPSSGIPNTGELFF TGCGCCAGCAGCCCGTCTAGCGGGATCCCAAACACCGGGGAGCTGTTTTTT
TRBJ2-3 TRBD2 TRBV24-1 NA CATSDPTSGLTDTQYF TGTGCCACCAGTGATCCAACTAGCGGACTCACAGATACGCAGTATTTT
TRBJ1-1 NA TRBV7-3 few CASSFGDTEAFF TGTGCCAGCAGCTTCGGGGACACTGAAGCTTTCTTT
TRBJ2-3 NA TRBV6-5 few CASSPRGFTDTQYF TGTGCCAGCAGTCCCCGAGGTTTCACAGATACGCAGTATTTT
TRBJ1-2 NA TRBV19 NA CASSDRNYGYTF TGTGCCAGTAGTGACAGGAACTATGGCTACACCTTC
TRBJ2-1 TRBD2 TRBV19 NA CASSAYSGSPYNEQFF TGTGCCAGTAGTGCTTATAGCGGGAGCCCCTACAATGAGCAGTTCTTC
TRBJ2-7 NA TRBV27 NA CASSTLGYEQYF TGTGCCAGCAGTACCCTCGGTTACGAGCAGTACTTC
TRBJ2-4 TRBD2 TRBV7-3 NA CASSLMGRETDIQYF TGTGCCAGCAGCTTAATGGGGCGGGAGACGGACATTCAGTACTTC
TRBJ2-7 TRBD1 TRBV6-5 NA CASSNPRGQGEQYF TGTGCCAGCAGTAACCCCAGGGGGCAAGGCGAGCAGTACTTC
TRBJ1-1 NA TRBV21-1 NA CASRESSRDRWGNTEAFF TGTGCCAGCAGGGAATCATCTAGGGACAGGTGGGGGAACACTGAAGCTTTCTTT
TRBJ2-1 TRBD2 TRBV15 NA CATSRASSGDTYNEQFF TGTGCCACCAGCAGAGCGTCTAGCGGTGATACCTACAATGAGCAGTTCTTC
TRBJ2-5 TRBD2 TRBV10-1 NA CASSEGTSGSGQETQYF TGCGCCAGCAGTGAAGGGACTAGCGGGAGTGGGCAAGAGACCCAGTACTTC
TRBJ2-1 TRBD2 TRBV5-1 NA CASSFGLAGNQEQFF TGCGCCAGCAGCTTTGGACTAGCGGGAAATCAAGAGCAGTTCTTC
TRBJ2-3 NA TRBV19 NA CASSMRADWFTDTQYF TGTGCCAGTAGTATGAGGGCGGACTGGTTCACAGATACGCAGTATTTT
TRBJ1-2 NA TRBV28 NA CATNGRDFYGYTF TGTGCCACTAATGGACGGGACTTCTATGGCTACACCTTC
TRBJ2-1 TRBD2 TRBV28 NA CASSSGLAGVNEQFF TGTGCCAGCAGTTCAGGACTAGCGGGAGTGAATGAGCAGTTCTTC
TRBJ2-3 NA TRBV19 NA CASSLGAGIGTDTQYF TGTGCCAGTAGCCTTGGGGCGGGAATCGGCACAGATACGCAGTATTTT
TRBJ1-4 NA TRBV2 NA CASRTGSHTSF TGTGCCAGCAGAACCGGGAGCCACACCAGTTTT
TRBJ1-1 TRBD1 TRBV10-3 NA CAIGGQGFTEAFF TGTGCCATCGGGGGACAGGGTTTCACTGAAGCTTTCTTT
TRBJ1-5 NA TRBV28 once CASAGQTSNQPQHF TGTGCCAGTGCTGGACAGACTAGCAATCAGCCCCAGCATTTT
TRBJ2-5 NA TRBV5-4 NA CASSLDEFVSKETQYF TGTGCCAGCAGCTTGGATGAGTTTGTCTCTAAAGAGACCCAGTACTTC
TRBJ2-3 TRBD2 TRBV29-1 NA CSVAGGSTDTQYF TGCAGCGTAGCGGGAGGGTCCACAGATACGCAGTATTTT
TRBJ2-6 TRBD1 TRBV6-4 NA CASSDSTGVGANVLTF TGTGCCAGCAGTGACTCCACAGGGGTAGGGGCCAACGTCCTGACTTTC
TRBJ1-2 TRBD1 TRBV27 few CASSLRGTGFYGYTF TGTGCCAGCAGTTTACGCGGGACAGGCTTCTATGGCTACACCTTC
TRBJ1-1 TRBD1 TRBV30 NA CAWSVLARDRGGNTEAFF TGTGCCTGGAGTGTTCTAGCCCGGGACAGGGGGGGAAACACTGAAGCTTTCTTT
TRBJ1-5 TRBD1 TRBV7-2 NA CASSLAGTGYQPQHF TGTGCCAGCAGCTTAGCCGGGACAGGGTATCAGCCCCAGCATTTT
TRBJ1-1 NA TRBV4-1 NA CASSQSREVGRTEAFF TGCGCCAGCAGCCAATCCAGGGAAGTTGGAAGGACTGAAGCTTTCTTT
TRBJ2-1 TRBD2 TRBV29-1 NA CSASAGTPEQFF TGCAGCGCCTCAGCGGGGACGCCTGAGCAGTTCTTC
TRBJ2-7 TRBD1 TRBV19 NA CASSTKRGKLVTGTSYEQYF TGTGCCAGTAGTACAAAGAGGGGGAAGTTAGTGACAGGGACCTCCTACGAGCAGTACTTC
TRBJ2-7 NA TRBV18 NA CASSTARSAPGQSYEQYF TGTGCCAGCTCAACGGCACGGAGCGCACCAGGACAATCCTACGAGCAGTACTTC
TRBJ1-2 TRBD1 TRBV6-5 NA CASSYSRDSVDGYTF TGTGCCAGCAGTTACTCGAGGGACAGCGTTGATGGCTACACCTTC
TRBJ1-1 NA TRBV7-2 NA CASSLGHQKNTEAFF TGTGCCAGCAGCTTGGGACACCAGAAAAACACTGAAGCTTTCTTT
TRBJ2-7 NA TRBV6-5 few CASLATSSYEQYF TGTGCCAGCCTCGCTACGAGCTCCTACGAGCAGTACTTC
TRBJ1-1 NA TRBV19 NA CASSPHRGNTEAFF TGTGCCAGTAGTCCACATAGAGGGAACACTGAAGCTTTCTTT
TRBJ2-1 TRBD2 TRBV19 NA CASRPHGTSGRGGSYNEQFF TGTGCCAGTAGACCCCACGGGACTAGCGGGAGAGGAGGGTCCTACAATGAGCAGTTCTTC
TRBJ1-4 NA TRBV29-1 NA CSVDRDEKLFF TGCAGCGTTGATCGGGATGAAAAACTGTTTTTT
TRBJ1-5 NA TRBV5-4 NA CASSLGGDQPQHF TGTGCCAGCAGCTTGGGGGGCGATCAGCCCCAGCATTTT
TRBJ1-3 TRBD1 TRBV18 few CASSLGTADGNTIYF TGTGCCAGCTCACTTGGGACAGCCGATGGAAACACCATATATTTT
TRBJ2-7 TRBD2 TRBV7-2 NA CASSSRTSGRYEQYF TGTGCCAGCAGCTCGCGGACTAGCGGGAGGTACGAGCAGTACTTC
TRBJ1-5 NA TRBV2 NA CASSPTGRVQPQHF TGTGCCAGCAGTCCGACGGGGAGGGTTCAGCCCCAGCATTTT
TRBJ2-1 NA TRBV29-1 NA CSVGLAVYNEQFF TGCAGCGTTGGATTAGCGGTTTACAATGAGCAGTTCTTC
TRBJ1-5 TRBD1 TRBV6-5 few CASRPTGRQPQHF TGTGCCAGCAGACCGACAGGGCGGCAGCCCCAGCATTTT
TRBJ1-2 TRBD1 TRBV18 NA CASSPGTENYGYTF TGTGCCAGCTCGCCCGGGACAGAAAACTATGGCTACACCTTC
TRBJ2-4 TRBD1 TRBV29-1 NA CSVGQGNIQYF TGCAGCGTTGGACAGGGGAACATTCAGTACTTC
TRBJ1-1 TRBD1 TRBV24-1 NA CATSDLNDRGAFF TGTGCCACCAGTGATTTGAACGACAGGGGAGCTTTCTTT
TRBJ2-5 TRBD2 TRBV5-4 NA CASSLGAGGAETQYF TGTGCCAGCAGCTTGGGGGCGGGAGGCGCTGAGACCCAGTACTTC
TRBJ2-5 TRBD1 TRBV28 NA CASRSGTGGQETQYF TGTGCCAGCAGGTCCGGGACAGGGGGACAAGAGACCCAGTACTTC